Listed here are 10 T cell receptor beta chains from one sample, sequenced in a study of technical replicates of blood from several donors. Assay: immunoSEQ multiplex PCR; the TCRdb copy retains only in-frame clones and omits some. The sample includes tens of thousands of clones, roughly 98% of them seen just once. Sequencing was done on a sample of T cells isolated from PBMCs. These receptors came from a human donor in good health.

The chain couples TRBV27 to TRBJ1-2, with D tentatively TRBD1 (5 bases). The germline CDR1 and CDR2 sequences are MNHEY and SMNVEV (reference sequence). CDR3 length: 15 residues. V dropped 3 bases and J dropped 5 bases, with 16 bases sitting between them. CDR3 amino acids: CASSFSLGAAYGYTF. In DNA, the CDR3 is TGTGCCAGCAGTTTTTCCCTAGGGGCGGCTTATGGCTACACCTTC.

The rearrangement joins TRBV9 to TRBJ1-2; 9 nucleotides agree with TRBD1. The germline V gene has CDR1 SGDLS and CDR2 YYNGEE. The junction had 3 bases not matched to a gene; V was cut back by 4 bases and J by 2 bases. CDR3 length equals 14 residues. In nucleotides, the CDR3 is TGTGCCAGCAGCTCCGGGACAGGGAACTATGGCTACACCTTC. The encoded protein is CASSSGTGNYGYTF.

The chain uses TRBV5-1 and TRBJ1-1; D gene uncertain. Germline CDR1 reads SGHRS; CDR2 reads YFSETQ. With 0 bases removed from V and 3 bases from J, the gap between germline ends came to 6 bases. The length of the CDR3 is 13 residues. Here the CDR3 reads CASSLARDTEAFF. The CDR3 DNA reads as TGCGCCAGCAGCTTGGCGAGGGACACTGAAGCTTTCTTT.

V usage is TRBV2 and J usage is TRBJ1-6; D unresolved. CDR3 length: 17 residues. Germline V gives CDR1 SNHLY, CDR2 FYNNEI. V lost 3 bases, J lost 8 bases, and 20 bases lay in between. CDR3 sequence (DNA): TGTGCCAGCAGTGAGGTTCTTGGGTGGGCTTTGGATTCACCCCTCCACTTT. The encoded protein is CASSEVLGWALDSPLHF. The full variable domain, in which reference TRBV2 and TRBJ1-6 provide the parts outside the CDR3, is EPEVTQTPSHQVTQMGQEVILRCVPISNHLYFYWYRQILGQKVEFLVSFYNNEISEKSEIFDDQFSVERPDGSNFTLKIRSTKLEDSAMYFCASSEVLGWALDSPLHFGNGTRLTVT.

The CDR3 is CASSFRTGLIYGYTF. The CDR3 DNA follows: TGTGCCAGCAGTTTTCGGACAGGGTTGATCTATGGCTACACCTTC. The V and J genes are TRBV27 and TRBJ1-2; 8 nucleotides align to TRBD1. Per germline, CDR1 MNHEY and CDR2 SMNVEV (reference sequence). The V segment lost 3 bases and the J segment 4 bases; nucleotides outside the gene matches: 7. The CDR3 extends over 15 amino acids.

The chain carries TRBV15 and TRBJ2-7, with 10 bases matching TRBD1. Trimming took 3 bases from V and 1 from J; bases not matched to a gene: 3. The CDR3 is made up of 15 amino acids. Germline CDR1 LNHNV, CDR2 YYDKDF (reference sequence). CDR3 protein: CATSRGQGRSYEQYF. CDR3 bases: TGTGCCACCAGCAGGGGACAGGGGAGGTCCTACGAGCAGTACTTC.

The rearrangement uses TRBV19 and TRBJ2-7; 9 bases match TRBD1. The CDR3 is made up of 14 amino acids. J lost 2 bases, V lost 4 bases, and 3 bases had no gene match. The germline gives CDR1 LNHDA, CDR2 SQIVND (reference sequence). CDR3 sequence reads: CASSRGQGPYEQYF. The DNA for the CDR3 is TGTGCCAGTAGTAGGGGACAGGGTCCCTACGAGCAGTACTTC.

This clone showed up just once. The chain combines TRBV10-3 with TRBJ1-5; D gene ambiguous. V lost 3 bases to trimming and J lost 4 bases, with 4 bases between them. Germline V gene sequence: CDR1 ENHRY, CDR2 SYGVKD. This CDR3 is 12 amino acids long. The CDR3 nucleotides are TGTGCCATCAGTGACCTTAATCAGCCCCAGCATTTT. Its translation: CAISDLNQPQHF.

This chain joins TRBV5-1 and TRBJ2-3; D is perhaps TRBD2 (5 bases). The germline V gene has CDR1 SGHRS and CDR2 YFSETQ. The V end was cut by 6 bases, the J end by 5 bases, with 22 bases between. The CDR3 totals 16 residues. The CDR3 reads CASTQWAGSPEDTQYF. For the CDR3, the DNA is TGCGCCAGCACCCAGTGGGCGGGCAGCCCCGAAGATACGCAGTATTTT.

The V and J genes are TRBV28 and TRBJ1-5; weak D call: TRBD1 (5 bases). Trimming stripped 3 bases from V and 3 bases from J, with 6 bases between. CDR3 size: 13 residues. Per the germline V gene, CDR1 is MDHEN and CDR2 is SYDVKM. The CDR3 bases are TGTGCCAGCAGTTTGACAGTCAATCAGCCCCAGCATTTT. Translation gives CASSLTVNQPQHF.